The 8 T cell receptor beta chains in this list originate from one sample, sequenced in a study of T cell responses to AZD1222 COVID-19 vaccine. The repertoire was sequenced with immunoSEQ multiplex PCR; TCRdb's copy has only in-frame clones and lacks some. This table holds about 86,000 clones, over 75% found once. The material sequenced was peripheral blood, taken on day 0 of AZD1222 vaccination. These receptors all come from an adult in good health.

A single count supports this clone. This rearrangement joins TRBV5-1 to TRBJ2-5; D is possibly TRBD1 (6 bases). Germline V lookup: CDR1 SGHRS, CDR2 YFSETQ. The CDR3 length is 14 residues. Trimming removed 2 bases from V and 2 bases from J, with 10 bases in between. This CDR3 is CASSFLQGQETQYF. The CDR3 DNA sequence: TGCGCCAGCAGCTTCCTTCAGGGGCAAGAGACCCAGTACTTC.

This chain uses TRBV2 with TRBJ1-1; unclear D gene. Germline V CDR1 and CDR2: SNHLY, FYNNEI. The CDR3 spans 13 residues. V dropped 2 bases and J dropped 0 bases, with 4 bases sitting between them. This CDR3 is CASSEQLNTEAFF. The CDR3 bases are TGTGCCAGCAGTGAACAGCTGAACACTGAAGCTTTCTTT.

V usage is TRBV11-2 and J usage is TRBJ2-3; TRBD2 is a possible D gene (6 bases). Germline CDR1 is SGHAT and CDR2 is FQNNGV. This CDR3 region has 14 residues. Trimming removed 5 bases from V and 2 bases from J, with 11 bases in between. CDR3 region: CASSPRGTTDTQYF. The CDR3 DNA reads as TGTGCCAGCAGCCCCCGGGGGACCACAGATACGCAGTATTTT. The entire variable domain, with the rest obtained from reference TRBV11-2 and TRBJ2-3, is as follows: EAGVAQSPRYKIIEKRQSVAFWCNPISGHATLYWYQQILGQGPKLLIQFQNNGVVDDSQLPKDRFSAERLKGVDSTLKIQPAKLEDSAVYLCASSPRGTTDTQYFGPGTRLTVL.

The chain links TRBV7-6 to TRBJ1-5, with D uncertain. V shed 5 bases and J shed 0 bases, with 11 bases lying between them. Germline loops: CDR1 SGHVS, CDR2 FNYEAQ. There are 15 residues in the CDR3. Here the CDR3 DNA reads TGTGCCAGCAGCGTAACTCCCGGTAGCAATCAGCCCCAGCATTTT. Encoded protein: CASSVTPGSNQPQHF.

The gene calls are TRBV24-1 and TRBJ2-5, with 7 positions matching TRBD1. The CDR3 runs to 14 residues. V dropped 4 bases and J dropped 1; count of bases not matched to a gene: 2. CDR1 is KGHDR and CDR2 is SFDVKD in the germline V gene. CDR3 sequence: CATSEGQPQETQYF. The CDR3 DNA reads TGTGCCACCAGTGAGGGACAGCCCCAAGAGACCCAGTACTTC.

The chain is built from TRBV6-6 and TRBJ2-1; 7 bases agree with TRBD1. The CDR3 contains 16 residues. The trim removed 2 bases at V and 4 bases at J, leaving 8 bases unmatched. Germline V lookup: CDR1 MNHNY, CDR2 SVGAGI (reference sequence). In DNA form, the CDR3 reads TGTGCCAGCAGTTACCCTTCGGGACAGAAATACAATGAGCAGTTCTTC. Amino acids: CASSYPSGQKYNEQFF.

This clone was picked up one time. The gene calls are TRBV5-1 and TRBJ2-1, with D possibly called TRBD1 or TRBD2 (5 bases each). V was pared by 4 bases and J by 5 bases, with 10 bases between. Germline CDR1 reads SGHRS; CDR2 reads YFSETQ. The CDR3 covers 13 residues. The CDR3 protein is CASSPGQNNEQFF. In DNA form, the CDR3 reads TGCGCCAGCAGCCCGGGGCAAAACAATGAGCAGTTCTTC.

The chain employs TRBV7-8 and TRBJ2-7, with D tentatively TRBD1 or TRBD2 (5 bases each). The CDR3 consists of 15 residues. CDR1 SGHVS and CDR2 FQNEAQ come from the germline V gene. Trimming left V 1 base short and J 2 bases short, with 12 bases between. CDR3 in amino acids: CASSLGGMGAYEQYF. The CDR3, as DNA: TGTGCCAGCAGCTTAGGTGGGATGGGGGCCTACGAGCAGTACTTC.